The 21 T cell receptor beta chains below were found in one sample sequenced in a study of blood T cell repertoires in COVID-19. Sequenced by immunoSEQ multiplex PCR; TCRdb stores in-frame clones only, minus some. The data show 200,000 or so clones, with roughly 80% seen just once and under 15% held by the top ten. Sequenced: peripheral blood. These receptors all stem from a young man with active or convalescent COVID-19.

CDR3 in amino acids: CASSEVRGPAGYTF. The CDR3 nucleotides read TGTGCCAGCAGTGAAGTGAGGGGGCCGGCGGGCTACACCTTC. The V call is TRBV6-1, the J call TRBJ1-2; 7 bases map to TRBD1. Germline loops: CDR1 MNHNS, CDR2 SASEGT. The CDR3 consists of 14 residues. V was clipped by 1 base and J by 8 bases; unmatched bases: 7.

The rearrangement joins TRBV27 to TRBJ2-1, with D unresolved. The CDR3 extends over 14 amino acids. CDR1 and CDR2 (germline): MNHEY, SMNVEV (reference sequence). With 3 bases removed from V and 2 bases from J, the gap between germline ends came to 8 bases. The CDR3 DNA reads TGTGCCAGCAGTTTCGAACAGCCCTACAATGAGCAGTTCTTC. Protein: CASSFEQPYNEQFF.

The chain combines TRBV3-1 (or the pseudogene TRBV3-2) with TRBJ2-1, with D hard to call. V lost 4 bases to trimming and J lost 1 base, with 2 bases between them. CDR1 is LGHDT, CDR2 YNNKEL, per germline (reference sequence). The CDR3 has 12 residues. The chain's CDR3 is CASSPSYNEQFF. In DNA form, the CDR3 reads TGTGCCAGCAGCCCATCCTACAATGAGCAGTTCTTC.

In this sample, this clone turned up once. The CDR3 DNA sequence: TGTGCCAGCAGCCCCATGCGTACGGACATTGGGCGCCACGAGCAGTACGTC. Its protein is CASSPMRTDIGRHEQYV. The genes are TRBV7-9 and TRBJ2-7, with D perhaps matching TRBD1 (5 bases). V was clipped by 5 bases and J by 5 bases, with 25 bases between them. The CDR3 is made up of 17 amino acids. Germline V lookup: CDR1 SEHNR, CDR2 FQNEAQ (reference sequence).

This chain links TRBV21-1 with TRBJ2-2; TRBD1, the table's D call, lacks a check against the DNA. TRBV21-1 constitutes a pseudogene. CDR3 length equals 15 residues. CDR3 residues: CASSTYRGNTGELFF. As DNA, the CDR3 is TGTGCCAGCAGCACCTACAGGGGGAACACCGGGGAGCTGTTTTTT.

The chain combines TRBV2 with TRBJ2-1, with 8 bases matching TRBD2. CDR3 length: 15 amino acids. The trim removed 8 bases at V and 5 bases at J, leaving 11 bases unmatched. Germline loops: CDR1 SNHLY, CDR2 FYNNEI. The CDR3 loop reads CASSTGGGVNNEQFF. The CDR3 bases are TGTGCCAGCTCCACCGGGGGGGGCGTAAACAATGAGCAGTTCTTC.

The chain joins TRBV6-2 or TRBV6-3 to TRBJ2-5; 9 nucleotides line up with TRBD2. The germline gives CDR1 MNHEY, CDR2 SVGEGT. The CDR3 is 17 amino acids. V trimming: 2 bases; J trimming: 1 base; junction bases outside the gene matches: 8. CDR3 sequence: CASSYELAGLSQETQYF. The CDR3, as DNA: TGTGCCAGCAGTTACGAACTAGCGGGCCTCTCCCAAGAGACCCAGTACTTC.

The chain links TRBV6-5 to TRBJ1-6; D might be TRBD1 (6 bases). The germline CDR1 and CDR2 sequences are MNHEY and SVGAGI. Trimming stripped 11 bases from V and 6 bases from J, with 17 bases between. This CDR3 is built from 14 residues. For the CDR3, the DNA is TGTGCCTCTCAACCGGGACACGCTAATTCACCCCTCCACTTT. This translates into CASQPGHANSPLHF.

The chain joins TRBV11-3 to TRBJ1-1, with D possibly TRBD1 on 5 matching bases. CDR1 and CDR2 from the germline V gene are SGHNT and YENEEA. The length of the CDR3 is 15 residues. V lost 5 bases and J 0 bases, leaving 13 bases between the germline ends. The CDR3, as DNA: TGTGCCAGCAGCCCAACACAGGCCATGAACACTGAAGCTTTCTTT. Translation: CASSPTQAMNTEAFF.

The V and J genes are TRBV7-9 and TRBJ2-2, with 9 nucleotides matching TRBD1. The CDR3 loop spans 16 amino acids. CDR1 is SEHNR, CDR2 FQNEAQ, per germline (reference sequence). Unmatched junction bases numbered 7, after V lost 1 base and J lost 7 bases. The CDR3 bases are TGTGCCAGCAGCTTAGAAGTGGGACAGGGAGGCGGGGAGCTGTTTTTT. Protein: CASSLEVGQGGGELFF.

The V and J genes are TRBV10-3 and TRBJ1-2; a possible D gene is TRBD1 (5 bases). V was trimmed by 0 bases and J by 5 bases, leaving 7 bases between them. CDR1 ENHRY and CDR2 SYGVKD come from the germline V gene. This CDR3 has 13 amino acids. The CDR3 is CAISESTVYGYTF. The CDR3 coding sequence is TGTGCCATCAGTGAGTCGACAGTATATGGCTACACCTTC.

There are a few counts of this clone. The rearrangement links TRBV5-1 to TRBJ2-1; TRBD1 matches 7 bases. Trimming removed 3 bases from V and 8 bases from J; junction bases left unmatched: 8. This CDR3 spans 14 amino acids. CDR1 is SGHRS and CDR2 is YFSETQ in the germline V gene. CDR3 protein: CASSSRTGWDEQFF. In nucleotides, the CDR3 is TGCGCCAGCAGCTCACGGACAGGTTGGGATGAGCAGTTCTTC.

This chain connects TRBV6-4 to TRBJ2-2; the D is unclear. The CDR3 length is 13 residues. V was pared by 0 bases and J by 5 bases, with 4 bases between. Per germline, CDR1 MRHNA and CDR2 SNTAGT. CDR3 protein: CASSDSRTGELFF. In nucleotides, the CDR3 is TGTGCCAGCAGTGACTCGAGAACCGGGGAGCTGTTTTTT.

The V and J genes are TRBV27 and TRBJ2-7; 10 nucleotides agree with TRBD2. This CDR3 spans 14 amino acids. Germline V gene lookup returns CDR1 MNHEY and CDR2 SMNVEV (reference sequence). The ends lost 5 bases at V and 4 bases at J; junction bases unmatched: 5. The CDR3 DNA reads as TGTGCCAGCAGTCTCCAGGGACTAGCGTACGAGCAGTACTTC. Protein: CASSLQGLAYEQYF.

This sequence joins TRBV30 and TRBJ1-1; TRBD1 is a possible D gene (5 bases). This CDR3 has 14 residues. Trimming removed 2 bases from V and 0 bases from J, with 10 bases in between. Germline-derived CDR1 and CDR2 are GTSNPN and SVGIG (reference sequence). The CDR3 spells CAWSIWGMNTEAFF. The CDR3 nucleotides read TGTGCCTGGAGTATTTGGGGCATGAACACTGAAGCTTTCTTT.

This chain connects TRBV19 to TRBJ2-7, with 7 bases lining up with TRBD1. The trim removed 5 bases at V and 2 bases at J, leaving 9 bases unmatched. CDR1 and CDR2 from the germline V gene are LNHDA and SQIVND (reference sequence). The length of the CDR3 is 15 residues. Here the CDR3 DNA reads TGTGCCAGTAGTGGGGCCGGGACAGTTCCCTACGAGCAGTACTTC. Protein sequence: CASSGAGTVPYEQYF.

The chain links TRBV7-2 to TRBJ2-1, with D possibly being TRBD2 (6 bases). The CDR3 runs 14 residues. Trimming shortened V by 3 bases and J by 7 bases, and 13 bases separated the two germline ends. Germline CDR1 reads SGHTA; CDR2 reads FQGNSA. The CDR3 bases are TGTGCCAGCAGCTTCGGTCTAGCGAGGAATGAGCAGTTCTTC. Residues: CASSFGLARNEQFF.

V and J are TRBV11-2 and TRBJ2-3, with 8 nucleotides matching TRBD1. Germline values: CDR1 SGHAT, CDR2 FQNNGV. V lost 1 base to trimming and J lost 0 bases; unmatched junction nucleotides: 3. The CDR3 is 16 amino acids. CDR3 bases: TGTGCCAGCAGCTTAGGGACAGGGATCAGCACAGATACGCAGTATTTT. Translating gives CASSLGTGISTDTQYF. Full variable domain (rest looked up from reference TRBV11-2 and TRBJ2-3): EAGVAQSPRYKIIEKRQSVAFWCNPISGHATLYWYQQILGQGPKLLIQFQNNGVVDDSQLPKDRFSAERLKGVDSTLKIQPAKLEDSAVYLCASSLGTGISTDTQYFGPGTRLTVL.

The V call is TRBV11-2, the J call TRBJ1-1; TRBD1 matches 8 bases. The CDR3 sequence is 14 residues long. Germline loops: CDR1 SGHAT, CDR2 FQNNGV. V was clipped by 0 bases and J by 5 bases; unmatched bases: 2. CDR3 loop: CASSLEWTGTEAFF. The CDR3, as DNA: TGTGCCAGCAGCTTAGAGTGGACAGGGACTGAAGCTTTCTTT. Full variable domain (outside the CDR3, taken from reference TRBV11-2 and TRBJ1-1): EAGVAQSPRYKIIEKRQSVAFWCNPISGHATLYWYQQILGQGPKLLIQFQNNGVVDDSQLPKDRFSAERLKGVDSTLKIQPAKLEDSAVYLCASSLEWTGTEAFFGQGTRLTVV.

This clone was recorded only once. The genes are TRBV18 and TRBJ2-3; no definite D call. CDR1 and CDR2 (germline): KGHSH, LQKENI. CDR3 length equals 12 residues. Trimming shortened V by 3 bases and J by 5 bases, and 6 bases separated the two germline ends. The CDR3 protein is CASSPERDTQYF. For the CDR3, the DNA is TGTGCCAGCTCACCCGAGCGAGATACGCAGTATTTT.

This clone has just a few counts. This chain connects TRBV2 to TRBJ1-2; possibly TRBD1 for D (6 bases). The CDR3 spans 14 residues. Trimming took off 1 base at V and 4 bases at J, with 10 bases between the two ends. Germline assignment: CDR1 SNHLY and CDR2 FYNNEI. CDR3 sequence: CASSEGGGRYGYTF. Written as DNA, the CDR3 is TGTGCCAGCAGTGAAGGGGGGGGCCGCTATGGCTACACCTTC.